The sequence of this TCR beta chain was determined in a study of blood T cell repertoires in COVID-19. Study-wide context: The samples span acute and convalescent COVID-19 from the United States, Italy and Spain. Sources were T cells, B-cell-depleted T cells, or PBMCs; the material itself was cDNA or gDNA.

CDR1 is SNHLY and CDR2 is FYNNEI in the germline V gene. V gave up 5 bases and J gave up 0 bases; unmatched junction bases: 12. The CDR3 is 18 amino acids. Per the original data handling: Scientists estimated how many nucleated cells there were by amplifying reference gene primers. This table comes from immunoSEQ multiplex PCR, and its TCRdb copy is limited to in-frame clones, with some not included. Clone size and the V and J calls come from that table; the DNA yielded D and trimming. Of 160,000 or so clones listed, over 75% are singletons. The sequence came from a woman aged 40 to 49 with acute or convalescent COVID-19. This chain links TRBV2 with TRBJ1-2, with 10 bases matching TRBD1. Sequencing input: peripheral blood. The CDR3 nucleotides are TGTGCCAGCAGTCGAACCAGACAGGGGGCCCGGTCTAACTATGGCTACACCTTC. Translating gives CASSRTRQGARSNYGYTF.